The rows below give T cell receptor beta chains drawn from one sample of a study of blood T cells in healthy people across ages. Via MiXCR, TCRdb re-called the 5' RACE reads, giving one row per CDR3 protein. The repertoire holds about 680,000 distinct CDR3 sequences, about half seen once, with under 35% in the top ten. The sample was blood. The receptors were gathered from a woman aged 55-70 years in good health. Both conserved end residues are trimmed from each CDR3. The listing skips clone size in some rows; elsewhere it reads once, few, many or a size class.

>TRBV20-1|TRBJ2-3|-
SARDQTGLAADTQY
>TRBV5-1|TRBJ2-5|-
ASTGDKETQY
>TRBV6-2/TRBV6-3|TRBJ1-5|-
ASRQEYNQPQH
>TRBV18|TRBJ2-1|-
ASSPPTSSGIYNEQF
>TRBV24-1|TRBJ2-1|-
ATSGRASRSGRPLYNEQF
>TRBV7-2|TRBJ2-4|-
ASSLGGRAIQY
>TRBV9|TRBJ2-1|-
ASSDRGVSNEQF
>TRBV27|TRBJ2-3|few
ASSPRLIRTDTQY
>TRBV7-2|TRBJ2-1|-
ASSFASGFYNEQF
>TRBV6-7|TRBJ2-1|-
ASSALTGTSGKGSYNEQF
>TRBV7-2|TRBJ1-2|few
ASSITGERGGYT
>TRBV4-3|TRBJ2-5|-
ASSQGRSSETQY
>TRBV28|TRBJ2-6|few
ASSLSVLGANVLT
>TRBV5-1|TRBJ2-5|-
ASSLGLAGLVQETQY
>TRBV6-5|TRBJ2-1|many
ASSYSFGFGSDNEQF
>TRBV7-6|TRBJ2-1|-
ASSLVKNEQF
>TRBV12-3/TRBV12-4|TRBJ1-5|-
ASSQDRGRNQPQH
>TRBV4-1|TRBJ2-3|-
ASSQEAQRVSTDTRY
>TRBV5-4|TRBJ2-6|few
ASSLAAGGGNVLT
>TRBV11-3|TRBJ2-5|once
ASSKFSGPHSYNEQY
>TRBV11-2|TRBJ2-3|-
ASSTSMERTDTQY
>TRBV6-6|TRBJ1-2|-
ASTHAGTGLEGYT
>TRBV20-1|TRBJ2-5|few
SAPTGLAGDEQY
>TRBV10-3|TRBJ2-7|many
AISRTGEQY
>TRBV7-9|TRBJ2-7|few
ASSFGLAGGPEQY
>TRBV20-1|TRBJ2-5|-
SASEGRAGTQY
>TRBV29-1|TRBJ2-2|-
SVTGQVGTGELF
>TRBV29-1|TRBJ1-1|-
SVDEWTVAREAF
>TRBV7-2|TRBJ2-2|-
ASSSSGKLF